This T cell receptor beta chain came from a study of T cell responses to AZD1222 COVID-19 vaccine. The CDR3 length is 16 residues. Germline loops: CDR1 SGHNT, CDR2 YENEEA. V lost 5 bases to trimming and J lost 0 bases, with 13 bases between them. Sequencing was performed with immunoSEQ multiplex PCR; in TCRdb, only in-frame clones are kept and a portion is missing. The data show about 140,000 clones, almost 95% seen once. This clone was observed a single time. The sample here was peripheral blood, taken on day 0 of AZD1222 vaccination. The sequence was collected from an adult in good health. This chain links TRBV11-3 with TRBJ1-4, with D hard to call. CDR3 loop: CASSKTGPSTNEKLFF. The DNA for the CDR3 is TGTGCCAGCAGCAAAACGGGCCCGTCAACTAATGAAAAACTGTTTTTT.